This T cell receptor (beta chain) was obtained from a study of early T cells in non-severe SARS-CoV-2 infection (dated by TCRdb to about 2021). Regarding the complete study: Because TCR sequencing was done on bulk RNA from unsorted whole blood, the alpha and beta chains could not be paired. Points the paper makes about the study in general: VDJdb matching was skewed toward anti-spike CD8 responses, so virus-specific expansions were likely underestimated and private and CD4 specificities were missed.

This clonotype has only a few counts. Its antigen is unknown. Base qualities are not recorded, but no much larger clone differs from it by a single base. Library preparation was by 5' RACE. The sequencer listed for this sample is NextSeq 500. To correct for sequencing error and PCR bias, the TCR library protocol tagged individual cDNA molecules with unique molecular identifiers. Both TCR alpha and beta chains were sequenced, and tight co-correlation was observed between alpha and beta sequence abundances in each sample. In the original analysis: Decombinator V4 was used to annotate the V gene, J gene and CDR3 of the TCR sequences. TCRs were defined as expanded if a significant change between any two time points was detected under a Poisson model with p below 0.0001. TCR abundances were normalised to the total number of TCRs sequenced per sample and expressed as counts per million. MAIT TCRs were defined by TRAV1-2 paired with TRAJ12, TRAJ20 or TRAJ33, and iNKT TCRs by TRAV10 paired with TRAJ18. VDJdb, accessed 1 November 2021, was searched for CMV, EBV and SARS-CoV-2 annotated TCRs, excluding TCRs annotated for multiple antigens. TCRdb handled the public reads itself, with Q25 trimming in fastp and clone calling in MiXCR, and kept productive beta chains. Each record represents a unique CDR3 protein, reported with the most common genes and DNA among its rows. In this record, the V and J calls reflect TCRdb's handling and not the investigators' own analysis. This sample is represented by approximately 70,000 distinct CDR3 sequences; over 8% of them were singletons. Together, the top ten hold less than 20% of the sample.

From the cysteine up to the phenylalanine, the CDR3 has a length of 17 residues. Only the CDR3 portion is preserved as DNA: 51 bases, with reading frame beginning at the first base. From a lookup of the germline V gene (reference sequence), CDR1 and CDR2 are SGHNT and YYREEE. After removal of 4 bases from V and 6 bases from J, the junction retains 12 bases not matched to a gene. Set within a cohort of healthcare workers in London, UK, this nested case-control study involved weekly PCR testing of nasopharyngeal swabs along with blood sampling. Healthcare workers were recruited during the week of the UK lockdown, between 23 and 31 March 2020, and followed weekly for up to roughly 16 weeks.

This TCR was sampled from an adult who was a healthcare worker with PCR-confirmed SARS-CoV-2 infection or an uninfected control (not recorded which). The sequencing used whole blood, collected at baseline. The receptor chain draws on TRBV5-4 and TRBJ2-1; 11 middle bases align to TRBD2. The DNA reads TGTGCCAGCAGCCCCGAATTAGCGGGAGGGCTGACCAATGAGCAGTTCTTC. Translated, this is CASSPELAGGLTNEQFF.